This T cell receptor (beta chain) was retrieved from a study of blood T cell repertoires in COVID-19 (dated by TCRdb to 2019 to 2021). About the investigation overall: Samples covering the acute and convalescent phases of COVID-19 were provided by collaborators in the United States, Italy and Spain. The prospective study material was composed of cDNA or gDNA derived from T cells, B-cell-depleted T cells, or PBMCs. Deeply sampled blood TCRbeta repertoires from subjects exposed to, actively infected with, or recovered from COVID-19 were included in the dataset. The repertoires were made available in a free public database intended to serve as a resource for research on the immune response to SARS-CoV-2. Samples were obtained from the ongoing ImmuneRACE study (first 160 participants) and from 1,000 to 1,500 subjects provided by 6 global collaborators. Nearly every sample came with metadata listing a de-identified subject ID, COVID-19 status, age in years and sex. HLA class I and class II types, where available, came from metadata supplied by the sample provider rather than from assay-based typing. What the work shows at the level of the full study, not this receptor alone: The amount of clinical and demographic metadata varied by source and participant and was provided uncurated.

The collaborating institutions used their own protocols to collect whole blood in K2EDTA tubes. For TCRbeta analysis, collaborators shipped samples in one of three forms: frozen whole blood, isolated PBMCs, or DNA extracted from either of those sample types. TCRbeta CDR3 regions were amplified from genomic DNA by means of the immunoSEQ Assay, a bias-controlled multiplex PCR. Regarding the original processing steps: Within the assay, amplification of reference gene primers was used to estimate how many nucleated cells each sample contained. Sequence reads were collapsed and filtered to measure the absolute abundance of every unique TCRbeta CDR3 rearrangement. For each sample, productive Simpson clonality was calculated as the square root of Simpson's diversity index over productive rearrangements. This immuneACCESS table, as held by TCRdb, lists in-frame sequences with V and J called but not all clones. Of the missing ones, under half trace to an unresolved V gene in checked studies; the others have no known cause. From that table come the V and J calls and clone size; the DNA was used to work out D and trimming. The sample table shows 110,000 to 150,000 clones, and about 80% are seen once. The ten most abundant clones make up around 8.6% of the sample.

This clone has a handful of counts. The antigen it binds to is not known. One base away there is no much larger clone; base qualities are not given. CDR1 SGHRS and CDR2 YFSETQ were looked up in the germline V gene. V has 4 bases trimmed and J has 0 bases trimmed; junction bases matching no gene number 12. The CDR3 contains 18 residues, cysteine and phenylalanine counted. Only CDR3 DNA is held: 54 bases, read in frame from base 1. This TCR derives from a human donor in a cohort sampled during active COVID-19. Rearrangement joined TRBV5-1 to TRBJ1-3; 8 junctional bases match TRBD1. Sequencing used peripheral blood. The CDR3 corresponds to CASSLDPGQGHSGNTIYF. The bases are TGCGCCAGCAGCCTCGATCCCGGACAGGGACACTCTGGAAACACCATATATTTT.